This T cell receptor (beta chain) derives from a study of Tregs in tolerant kidney transplant recipients. Study-wide context: Mixed chimerism was transient after nonmyeloablative marrow transplants from related graft donors. General observations from the study: In tolerant patients, donor-specific Tregs outgrew total Tregs, suggesting antigen-driven expansion. For some patients, primers changed over time, blocking nucleotide-level comparison.

CD4+CD25+CD127- Tregs, CD4+CD25- non-Tregs, CD4 and CD8 cells were sorted. J lost 1 base, V lost 5 bases, and 8 bases had no gene match. Germline V gives CDR1 SQVTM, CDR2 ANQGSEA. The CDR3 contains 15 residues. With respect to this clone: The antigen is not known. Read sequence stops 3 residues before the CDR3 end, and the germline J gene provides the missing end.

Only in-frame clones appear in the TCRdb table, and some are missing; sequencing was by immunoSEQ multiplex PCR. This table lists tens of thousands of clones. The material sequenced was CD4+ T cells from blood, taken before the transplant. The TCR was taken from a human donor who received a combined kidney and bone marrow transplant. J is TRBJ1-5 and V is TRBV29-1; 7 bases align to TRBD1. The sequenced CDR3 bases are TGCAGCGTTCGCGTGGCAGGGGGAAGCAATCAGCCC. It translates to CSVRVAGGSNQP. The entire CDR3 reads CSVRVAGGSNQPQHF.